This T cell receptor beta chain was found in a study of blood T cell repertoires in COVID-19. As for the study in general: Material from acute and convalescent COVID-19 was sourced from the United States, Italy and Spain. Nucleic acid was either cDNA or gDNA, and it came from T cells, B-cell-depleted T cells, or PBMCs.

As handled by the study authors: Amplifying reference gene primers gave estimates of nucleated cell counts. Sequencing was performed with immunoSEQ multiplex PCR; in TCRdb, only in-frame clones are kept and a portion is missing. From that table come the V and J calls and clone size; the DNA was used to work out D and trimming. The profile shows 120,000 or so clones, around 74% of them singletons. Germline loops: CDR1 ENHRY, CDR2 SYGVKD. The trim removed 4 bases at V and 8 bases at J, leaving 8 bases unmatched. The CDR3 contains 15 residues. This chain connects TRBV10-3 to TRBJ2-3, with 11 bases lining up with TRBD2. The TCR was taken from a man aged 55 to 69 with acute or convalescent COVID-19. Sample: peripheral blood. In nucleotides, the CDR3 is TGTGCCATCAGTGGAGTTAGCGGGGGGGCCTCTACGCAGTATTTT. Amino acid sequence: CAISGVSGGASTQYF.